Below, 2 T cell receptor beta chains from the same sample are listed, as sequenced in a study of human T cells and chemical hapten exposure (dated by TCRdb to the early 2020s). Libraries were built with RACE. These reads were obtained on a NextSeq 500. TCRdb itself trimmed the public reads at Q25 with fastp, ran MiXCR and retained productive beta chains. A single entry per CDR3 protein holds the most common genes and DNA from its merged rows. The sample records 350,000 or so distinct CDR3 sequences, about 7% of which are singletons. The top ten clones comprise around 8.4% of the sample. Read against the paper, the sample's time point label means: patch test 1, 2 weeks after DPC sensitization. Taken with the paper, the label for treatment or condition translates to: therapeutic diphenylcyclopropenone sensitization with weekly scalp DPC. Sample: whole blood, taken in connection with sensitization to the hapten diphenylcyclopropenone (DPC). The source is a young woman with alopecia areata. Some clones in this sample may be carry-over from other donors' samples.

J is TRBJ2-3 and V is TRBV12-5; D call uncertain. V was pared by 6 bases and J by 2 bases, with 21 bases between. Germline V gene lookup returns CDR1 LGHNT and CDR2 FRNRAP. The CDR3 extends over 17 amino acids. In DNA, the CDR3 is TGTGCTAGTGGCCCCCCTTCATTAGACATGATCACAGATACGCAGTATTTT. It translates to CASGPPSLDMITDTQYF.

This clonotype was seen only a few times. The chain couples TRBV5-1 to TRBJ1-5, with 7 positions matching TRBD1. CDR3 length equals 15 residues. Trimming removed 5 bases from V and 2 bases from J; junction bases left unmatched: 7. Germline V gives CDR1 SGHRS, CDR2 YFSETQ. The CDR3 region has the DNA TGCGCCAGCAGAATTGGGACAGTAGGCAATCAGCCCCAGCATTTT. This translates into CASRIGTVGNQPQHF.